A single sample gave rise to the 25 T cell receptor beta chains below, sequenced in a study of regulatory dendritic cells for organ transplantation. Sorted subsets were CFSE-labeled and cultured approximately 5 days with allogeneic dendritic cells. Here immunoSEQ multiplex PCR was the method, and the copy in TCRdb shows in-frame clones only, minus some. The sample holds 15,000 to 20,000 clones; roughly 80% are singletons and the top ten take around 3%. The antigens for these receptors are not known. Material: memory CD4+ T cells from blood cultured with regulatory dendritic cells. Subset denoted: CD45RO+ memory T cells. All receptors derive from a human donor in good health.

The chain combines TRBV25-1 with TRBJ2-7; maybe TRBD1 (6 bases). V lost 4 bases, J lost 1 base, and 14 bases lay in between. Germline V gene data show CDR1 as MGHDK and CDR2 as SYGVNS. This CDR3 spans 15 amino acids. CDR3 in DNA: TGTGCCAGCAGTGGATCGACAGGATGGTCCTACGAGCAGTACTTC. Translation: CASSGSTGWSYEQYF.

The rearrangement uses TRBV29-1 and TRBJ1-5; D is undetermined. The CDR3 spans 12 residues. V lost 4 bases and J 0 bases, leaving 4 bases between the germline ends. CDR1 and CDR2 from the germline V gene are SQVTM and ANQGSEA. For the CDR3, the DNA is TGCAGCGTTGTCGATAGCAATCAGCCCCAGCATTTT. This translates into CSVVDSNQPQHF.

This chain uses TRBV10-3 with TRBJ1-3; D may be TRBD1 (5 bases). The CDR3 covers 13 residues. V was pared by 8 bases and J by 0 bases, with 8 bases between. Germline V CDR1 and CDR2: ENHRY, SYGVKD. The chain's CDR3 is CAISGGSGNTIYF. The CDR3 coding sequence is TGTGCCATCTCGGGGGGCTCTGGAAACACCATATATTTT.

The chain carries TRBV18 and TRBJ1-5; D might be TRBD1 (5 bases). This CDR3 has 17 residues. The germline V gene has CDR1 KGHSH and CDR2 LQKENI. V was shortened by 2 bases and J by 1 base, with 15 bases between the two germline ends. The CDR3 DNA reads as TGTGCCAGCTCACCAGGTAGGGGCGGGATAAGCAATCAGCCCCAGCATTTT. This sequence encodes CASSPGRGGISNQPQHF.

This clone came up a few times. This chain uses TRBV7-2 with TRBJ2-5; tentatively, D is TRBD1 (6 bases). This CDR3 has 14 amino acids. Trimming removed 5 bases at V and 4 bases at J, with 14 bases between. Germline-derived CDR1 and CDR2 are SGHTA and FQGNSA. The CDR3 DNA reads TGTGCCAGCAGCCCAGGGGCCGTTGGAGAGACCCAGTACTTC. It encodes CASSPGAVGETQYF.

This clone was detected only a few times. CDR3 sequence: CGLATTDYEQYF. The CDR3 bases are TGTGGACTAGCGACAACCGACTACGAGCAGTACTTC. The chain joins TRBV19 to TRBJ2-7; 8 bases line up with TRBD2. Germline assignment: CDR1 LNHDA and CDR2 SQIVND (reference sequence). CDR3 length: 12 amino acids.

V usage is TRBV2 and J usage is TRBJ1-1, with D maybe TRBD1 (5 bases). Germline V gene data show CDR1 as SNHLY and CDR2 as FYNNEI. The ends were cut back, 6 bases at V and 10 bases at J, with 18 bases in the middle. CDR3 length: 13 amino acids. The CDR3 reads CASSTGTRGVAFF. As DNA, the CDR3 is TGTGCCAGCAGCACCGGGACTAGAGGGGTAGCTTTCTTT.

The chain carries TRBV7-2 and TRBJ1-5; D remains ambiguous. This CDR3 is 14 amino acids long. CDR1 is SGHTA, CDR2 FQGNSA, per germline. Trimming shortened V by 3 bases and J by 4 bases, and 10 bases separated the two germline ends. The CDR3 reads CASSFSNGNQPQHF. The CDR3 DNA sequence: TGTGCCAGCAGCTTCTCTAATGGAAATCAGCCCCAGCATTTT. The full variable domain, its missing parts supplied by reference TRBV7-2 and TRBJ1-5, is GAGVSQSPSNKVTEKGKDVELRCDPISGHTALYWYRQSLGQGLEFLIYFQGNSAPDKSGLPSDRFSAERTGGSVSTLTIQRTQQEDSAVYLCASSFSNGNQPQHFGDGTRLSIL.

V gene TRBV6-6 combines with J gene TRBJ1-5; a possible D gene is TRBD1 (6 bases). CDR1 is MNHNY, CDR2 SVGAGI, per germline (reference sequence). The CDR3 contains 12 residues. V was trimmed by 6 bases and J by 9 bases, leaving 12 bases between them. The CDR3 nucleotides are TGTGCCAGCAGCCCAACAGGGTTGCCCCAGCATTTT. This sequence encodes CASSPTGLPQHF.

The chain uses TRBV7-2 and TRBJ1-1; D is unclear. Trimming left V 6 bases short and J 1 base short, with 3 bases between. This CDR3 spans 11 amino acids. Per the germline V gene, CDR1 is SGHTA and CDR2 is FQGNSA. For the CDR3, the DNA is TGTGCCAGCAGTCAGAACACTGAAGCTTTCTTT. Translated: CASSQNTEAFF. The whole variable domain, filled in from reference TRBV7-2 and TRBJ1-1, reads GAGVSQSPSNKVTEKGKDVELRCDPISGHTALYWYRQSLGQGLEFLIYFQGNSAPDKSGLPSDRFSAERTGGSVSTLTIQRTQQEDSAVYLCASSQNTEAFFGQGTRLTVV.

The J gene is TRBJ2-3, the V gene TRBV5-1, with 9 bases that match TRBD1. In germline, CDR1 is SGHRS, CDR2 YFSETQ. The CDR3 is made up of 16 amino acids. V was clipped by 0 bases and J by 6 bases; unmatched bases: 8. The CDR3, as DNA: TGCGCCAGCAGCTTGGACCCGGGACAGGGAGGGGATACGCAGTATTTT. Its protein is CASSLDPGQGGDTQYF.

The chain links TRBV7-2 to TRBJ1-1, with D tentatively TRBD1 (5 bases). Germline assignment: CDR1 SGHTA and CDR2 FQGNSA. Trimming removed 5 bases from V and 6 bases from J, with 10 bases in between. The CDR3 consists of 12 residues. CDR3 sequence (DNA): TGTGCCAGCAGCGACCAGGGCCCTGAAGCTTTCTTT. Translating it yields CASSDQGPEAFF.

The V and J genes are TRBV28 and TRBJ1-1; no clear D. Germline-derived CDR1 and CDR2 are MDHEN and SYDVKM. The CDR3 sequence is 12 residues long. The V end lost 4 bases, the J end lost 11 bases, and 14 bases lay between the germline ends. The CDR3 DNA sequence: TGTGCCAGCAGTTCGGCGTCTATGCCGGCTTTCTTT. This encodes CASSSASMPAFF.

The J gene is TRBJ2-3, the V gene TRBV11-2, with D unresolved. The ends were cut back, 8 bases at V and 0 bases at J, with 12 bases in the middle. Germline CDR1 SGHAT, CDR2 FQNNGV. The CDR3 is made up of 14 amino acids. In nucleotides, the CDR3 is TGTGCCAGCCAGCGCGGAGCGAGCACAGATACGCAGTATTTT. It specifies CASQRGASTDTQYF.

The V and J genes are TRBV6-5 and TRBJ1-2; D ambiguous. The CDR3 runs 14 residues. Trimming removed 2 bases at V and 2 bases at J, with 9 bases between. The germline CDR1 and CDR2 sequences are MNHEY and SVGAGI. CDR3 sequence reads: CASSYLPRNYGYTF. CDR3 nucleotides: TGTGCCAGCAGTTACCTCCCAAGGAACTATGGCTACACCTTC.

The chain joins TRBV19 to TRBJ1-5; D unresolved. This CDR3 is built from 14 residues. Germline values: CDR1 LNHDA, CDR2 SQIVND (reference sequence). Trimming removed 7 bases from V and 4 bases from J, with 14 bases in between. CDR3 region: CASNTQGGNQPQHF. The CDR3 DNA reads as TGTGCCAGTAATACTCAAGGCGGTAATCAGCCCCAGCATTTT.

This chain joins TRBV6-1 and TRBJ1-2, with TRBD1 as a possible D gene (5 bases). This CDR3 has 12 amino acids. The germline V gene has CDR1 MNHNS and CDR2 SASEGT. V lost 4 bases and J 6 bases, leaving 9 bases between the germline ends. CDR3: CASSVYRNGYTF. In nucleotides, the CDR3 is TGTGCCAGCAGTGTTTACAGGAATGGCTACACCTTC.

This clone was counted once. This chain connects TRBV6-1 to TRBJ1-2; D is perhaps TRBD1 (5 bases). CDR1 is MNHNS and CDR2 is SASEGT in the germline V gene. The CDR3 has 14 residues. Trimming left V 6 bases short and J 4 bases short, with 15 bases between. CDR3 loop: CASRTRGVLYGYTF. The CDR3, as DNA: TGTGCCAGCAGGACTCGAGGGGTGCTCTATGGCTACACCTTC.

This chain connects TRBV4-1 to TRBJ2-3; D is perhaps TRBD2 (6 bases). Trimming left V 1 base short and J 2 bases short, with 22 bases between. CDR3 length equals 19 residues. CDR1 is MGHRA, CDR2 YSYEKL, per germline. The CDR3, as DNA: TGCGCCAGCAGCCAAGTCCCGTCCTATCGTGGGGACTCCACAGATACGCAGTATTTT. Its protein is CASSQVPSYRGDSTDTQYF.

Here the CDR3 DNA reads TGTGCCAGCAGTTCCCCTTCCGGGACTAGCTACGAGCAGTACTTC. Protein product: CASSSPSGTSYEQYF. The rearrangement uses TRBV6-5 and TRBJ2-7, with 8 positions matching TRBD2. With 4 bases clipped from V and 3 bases from J, the junction kept 8 bases outside the gene matches. The CDR3 runs to 15 residues. Germline V lookup: CDR1 MNHEY, CDR2 SVGAGI.

The V gene is TRBV6-1, the J gene TRBJ2-5, with 8 nucleotides matching TRBD1. The CDR3 is made up of 14 amino acids. The germline V gene encodes CDR1 MNHNS and CDR2 SASEGT. Losses at the gene ends were 3 bases for V and 4 bases for J; bases not matched to a gene: 4. This CDR3 reads CASSDRGRGETQYF. The CDR3 DNA reads as TGTGCCAGCAGTGACAGGGGGCGCGGAGAGACCCAGTACTTC.

This rearrangement joins TRBV29-1 to TRBJ1-3; tentatively, D is TRBD1 (5 bases). Germline V gene lookup returns CDR1 SQVTM and CDR2 ANQGSEA. The CDR3 loop spans 15 amino acids. Deletions cut 7 bases from V and 0 bases from J, with 16 bases between. CDR3 sequence reads: CSARTGTTSGNTIYF. In DNA form, the CDR3 reads TGCAGCGCCCGTACCGGGACCACCTCTGGAAACACCATATATTTT.

V and J are TRBV6-5 and TRBJ2-3, with TRBD1 as a possible D gene (6 bases). V shed 0 bases and J shed 8 bases, with 12 bases lying between them. The CDR3 loop spans 14 amino acids. In germline, CDR1 is MNHEY, CDR2 SVGAGI. The CDR3, as DNA: TGTGCCAGCAGTTACTCGGGGACACTGAGTACGCAGTATTTT. The encoded protein is CASSYSGTLSTQYF.

The chain links TRBV19 to TRBJ2-1; tentatively, D is TRBD2 (6 bases). Trimming took 9 bases from V and 7 from J, leaving 13 bases between them. In germline, CDR1 is LNHDA, CDR2 SQIVND (reference sequence). This CDR3 spans 12 amino acids. The CDR3 DNA follows: TGTGCCAGCCGAGGGAGGCGAAATGAGCAGTTCTTC. Protein sequence: CASRGRRNEQFF.

V and J are TRBV11-3 and TRBJ2-3; either TRBD1 or TRBD2 may supply D (5 bases each). The CDR3 consists of 14 residues. V lost 4 bases and J lost 0, with 8 bases in between. In germline, CDR1 is SGHNT, CDR2 YENEEA. The CDR3 nucleotides read TGTGCCAGCAGCTCCCGGGACAGCACAGATACGCAGTATTTT. Encoded protein: CASSSRDSTDTQYF.